Below, 13 T cell receptor beta chains from the same sample are listed, as sequenced in a study of early T cells in non-severe SARS-CoV-2 infection. A single record per CDR3 protein comes from TCRdb applying MiXCR to the 5' RACE reads. Of tens of thousands of distinct CDR3 sequences listed, around 13% are singletons. Sequencing used whole blood. The receptors derive from an adult who was a healthcare worker with PCR-confirmed SARS-CoV-2 infection or an uninfected control (not recorded which).

The chain uses TRBV7-8 and TRBJ2-3, with D possibly TRBD2 on 7 matching bases. Germline lookup yields CDR1 SGHVS and CDR2 FQNEAQ. The CDR3 runs to 15 residues. With 6 bases removed from V and 4 bases from J, the gap between germline ends came to 17 bases. CDR3 coding DNA: TGTGCCAGCAGGCCGAGGGGGGGGCCTGCAGATACGCAGTATTTT. The encoded protein is CASRPRGGPADTQYF.

This clonotype was recorded at least ten times. The chain combines TRBV5-6 with TRBJ2-7; no definite D call. The CDR3 loop spans 12 amino acids. Germline V gene lookup returns CDR1 SGHDT and CDR2 YYEEEE. Trimming took 3 bases from V and 7 from J, leaving 11 bases between them. The CDR3 sequence: CASSSLEAEQYF. CDR3 in DNA: TGTGCCAGCAGCTCACTTGAGGCGGAGCAGTACTTC.

The CDR3 here is CASTPGNQPQHF. CDR3 sequence (DNA): TGTGCCAGCACTCCAGGCAATCAGCCCCAGCATTTT. This sequence joins TRBV2 and TRBJ1-5; no definite D call. CDR3 length: 12 residues. Germline V gene sequence: CDR1 SNHLY, CDR2 FYNNEI. Trimming cost V 7 bases and J 2 bases, with 6 bases left between them.

This chain links TRBV19 with TRBJ2-7; D possibly corresponds to TRBD1 (6 bases). The germline gives CDR1 LNHDA, CDR2 SQIVND (reference sequence). The CDR3 covers 14 residues. V shed 5 bases and J shed 0 bases, with 11 bases lying between them. The CDR3: CASSVPGDSYEQYF. The CDR3 DNA reads TGTGCCAGTAGTGTTCCAGGGGACTCCTACGAGCAGTACTTC.

This clonotype was seen only a few times. V is TRBV20-1 and J is TRBJ2-2, with D possibly matching TRBD1 (5 bases). The length of the CDR3 is 16 residues. Between the trimmed V and J ends, which lost 3 bases and 4 bases, there was a span of 18 bases. Germline V gene data show CDR1 as DFQATT and CDR2 as SNEGSKA (reference sequence). The DNA of the CDR3 is TGCAGTGCTAGGGAAAATGACAGAAGTGTCACCGGGGAGCTGTTTTTT. Translating it yields CSARENDRSVTGELFF.

This clonotype was counted ten times or more. This chain uses TRBV6-5 with TRBJ1-2; TRBD1 agrees at 10 bases. This CDR3 region has 12 residues. Germline values: CDR1 MNHEY, CDR2 SVGAGI. The V and J ends lost 7 bases and 8 bases, in that order; junction bases with no gene match: 4. CDR3 DNA sequence: TGTGCCAGCACGGGACAGGGGCGCGGCTACACCTTC. Its protein product is CASTGQGRGYTF.

The sample holds many counts of this clonotype. Written as DNA, the CDR3 is TGCGCCAGCAGCCACCCTGGAGGACCCCCCACGGACTATGGCTACACCTTC. Translating it yields CASSHPGGPPTDYGYTF. The rearrangement links TRBV4-1 to TRBJ1-2, with D unresolved. This CDR3 is 17 amino acids long. The germline V gene encodes CDR1 MGHRA and CDR2 YSYEKL. V was shortened by 3 bases and J by 3 bases, with 20 bases between the two germline ends.

CDR3 DNA: TGTGCCACCAGCGGTCCTTCTAGCGGTGAATACAATGAGCAGTTCTTC. It is translated as CATSGPSSGEYNEQFF. V is TRBV15 and J is TRBJ2-1; 7 bases line up with TRBD2. This CDR3 has 16 amino acids. Germline CDR1 and CDR2: LNHNV and YYDKDF (reference sequence). Germline trimming cut 5 bases from V and 4 bases from J; bases unmatched to any gene: 11.

The gene calls are TRBV27 and TRBJ1-6; D gene uncertain. The V end lost 2 bases, the J end lost 4 bases, and 9 bases lay between the germline ends. This CDR3 has 15 amino acids. Germline CDR1 and CDR2: MNHEY and SMNVEV (reference sequence). In nucleotides, the CDR3 is TGTGCCAGCAGTTTAAGGGTAGTTTATAATTCACCCCTCCACTTT. Protein sequence: CASSLRVVYNSPLHF.

This clonotype was counted only a few times. The chain carries TRBV11-2 and TRBJ1-1; 7 bases line up with TRBD1. This CDR3 has 13 residues. Looked up from germline, CDR1 is SGHAT and CDR2 is FQNNGV. Unmatched junction bases numbered 4, after V lost 6 bases and J lost 3 bases. In DNA, the CDR3 is TGTGCCAGCAGTCAACAGGGGCACACTGAAGCTTTCTTT. The encoded protein is CASSQQGHTEAFF.

A few counts support this clonotype. This chain links TRBV6-5 with TRBJ1-3, with D possibly matching TRBD1 (5 bases). In germline, CDR1 is MNHEY, CDR2 SVGAGI. The ends were cut back, 8 bases at V and 0 bases at J, with 14 bases in the middle. This CDR3 has 15 amino acids. This chain's CDR3 is CASHPGGFSGNTIYF. The CDR3 DNA sequence: TGTGCCAGCCACCCTGGGGGGTTCTCTGGAAACACCATATATTTT.

The chain combines TRBV10-3 with TRBJ1-2; D call uncertain. The CDR3 runs 11 residues. With 0 bases removed from V and 5 bases from J, the gap between germline ends came to 1 base. Germline lookup yields CDR1 ENHRY and CDR2 SYGVKD. The CDR3 coding sequence is TGTGCCATCAGTGAGTCTTATGGCTACACCTTC. Translating gives CAISESYGYTF.

This clonotype was detected only a few times. The chain carries TRBV5-4 and TRBJ1-4; perhaps TRBD1 as D (5 bases). The CDR3 totals 14 residues. Trimming stripped 4 bases from V and 8 bases from J, with 15 bases between. Germline CDR1 and CDR2: SGHNT and YYREEE (reference sequence). DNA of the CDR3: TGTGCCAGCAGCCGGGACCAAGACGGCGAAAAACTGTTTTTT. Its translation is CASSRDQDGEKLFF. The full variable domain, its missing parts supplied by reference TRBV5-4 and TRBJ1-4, is ETGVTQSPTHLIKTRGQQVTLRCSSQSGHNTVSWYQQALGQGPQFIFQYYREEENGRGNFPPRFSGLQFPNYSSELNVNALELDDSALYLCASSRDQDGEKLFFGSGTQLSVL.